The clone carrying this TCR beta chain appeared a single time. This CDR3 is built from 15 residues. The junction had 8 bases not matched to a gene; V was cut back by 0 bases and J by 8 bases. CDR1 MNHEY and CDR2 SVGAGI come from the germline V gene. The sample belongs to a study of blood T cell repertoires in COVID-19. Some clones are missing from TCRdb's copy, which holds only in-frame ones; the method was immunoSEQ multiplex PCR. The table shows tens of thousands of clones, with 85% to 90% occurring only once. This clonotype originated in a man at least 80 years old with acute or convalescent COVID-19. The chain couples TRBV6-5 to TRBJ1-1; 8 positions agree with TRBD1. Sequencing was done on a sample of peripheral blood. This CDR3 is CASSYSIRGPFEAFF. CDR3 coding DNA: TGTGCCAGCAGTTACTCGATCAGGGGGCCCTTCGAAGCTTTCTTT.